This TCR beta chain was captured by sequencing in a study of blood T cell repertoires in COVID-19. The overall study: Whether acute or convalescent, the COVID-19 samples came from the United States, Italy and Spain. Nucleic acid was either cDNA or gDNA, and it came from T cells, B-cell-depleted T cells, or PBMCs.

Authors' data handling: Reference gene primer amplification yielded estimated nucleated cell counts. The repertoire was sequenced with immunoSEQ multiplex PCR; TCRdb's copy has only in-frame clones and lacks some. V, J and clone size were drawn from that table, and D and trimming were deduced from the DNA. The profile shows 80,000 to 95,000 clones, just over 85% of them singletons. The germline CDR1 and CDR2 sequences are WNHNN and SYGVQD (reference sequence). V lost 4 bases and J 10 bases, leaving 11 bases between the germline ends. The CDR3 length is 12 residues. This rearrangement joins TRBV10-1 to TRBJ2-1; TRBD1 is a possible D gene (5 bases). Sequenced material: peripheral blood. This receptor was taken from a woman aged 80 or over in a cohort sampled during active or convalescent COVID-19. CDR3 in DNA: TGCGCCAGCAGTGGGACACCCAGGGAGCAGTTCTTC. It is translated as CASSGTPREQFF.